One sample yielded the 17 T cell receptor beta chains listed below, sequenced in a study of CD8+CD57+ T cells in acquired aplastic anemia. Using genomic DNA as the template, TCR beta VDJ and CDR3 profiling was carried out. One entry per CDR3 protein, called by TCRdb with MiXCR from the reads. In the table there are 200,000 or so distinct CDR3 sequences, 64% of which are singletons. Input material: sorted CD4+, CD8+, or CD8+CD57+ T cells (not recorded which) from PBMCs. Source of these receptors: a human donor with severe aplastic anemia or a healthy control (not recorded which).

At least ten counts were recorded for this clonotype. V usage is TRBV9 and J usage is TRBJ1-5, with a weak D call TRBD1 (5 bases). This CDR3 contains 15 residues. CDR1 is SGDLS and CDR2 is YYNGEE in the germline V gene. Trimming shortened V by 3 bases and J by 1 base, and 11 bases separated the two germline ends. The CDR3 nucleotides read TGTGCCAGCAGCGAGGGGACCGCAAGCAATCAGCCCCAGCATTTT. This gives the protein CASSEGTASNQPQHF.

This sequence joins TRBV12-3 or TRBV12-4 and TRBJ2-6; a possible D gene is TRBD1 (6 bases). Trimming removed 7 bases at V and 13 bases at J, with 11 bases between. This CDR3 is built from 11 residues. The CDR3 DNA reads as TGTGCCAGCACCGCCGACAGGGTCCTGACTTTC. Translating it yields CASTADRVLTF.

CDR3 residues: CASSLEKSGGQHF. The CDR3 DNA reads as TGTGCCAGCAGCTTAGAAAAGTCGGGGGGCCAGCATTTT. The chain employs TRBV7-3 and TRBJ1-5, with D tentatively TRBD1 (5 bases). V lost 2 bases and J lost 12, with 14 bases in between. In germline, CDR1 is SGHTA, CDR2 FQGTGA. There are 13 residues in the CDR3. Looking up the rest from reference TRBV7-3 and TRBJ1-5 gives the full variable domain: GAGVSQTPSNKVTEKGKYVELRCDPISGHTALYWYRQSLGQGPEFLIYFQGTGAADDSGLPNDRFFAVRPEGSVSTLKIQRTERGDSAVYLCASSLEKSGGQHFGDGTRLSIL.

This clonotype has a count of ten or more. J is TRBJ2-3 and V is TRBV3-1, with 11 nucleotides matching TRBD2. The CDR3 spans 18 residues. The germline CDR1 and CDR2 sequences are LGHDT and YNNKEL (reference sequence). V lost 3 bases, J lost 0 bases, and 8 bases stayed unmatched. CDR3 protein: CASSQVNLAGGSTDTQYF. CDR3 bases: TGTGCCAGCAGCCAGGTAAACCTAGCGGGGGGTAGCACAGATACGCAGTATTTT.

The V and J genes are TRBV15 and TRBJ2-7, with 12 bases that match TRBD2. CDR3 size: 15 residues. Trimming at V came to 0 bases and at J to 3 bases, leaving 0 bases not matched to a gene. Germline V gene sequence: CDR1 LNHNV, CDR2 YYDKDF (reference sequence). CDR3 loop: CATSRELAGGYEQYF. The CDR3 nucleotides read TGTGCCACCAGCAGAGAACTAGCGGGAGGCTACGAGCAGTACTTC.

The chain is built from TRBV7-8 and TRBJ1-1; D is unclear. Trimming shortened V by 1 base and J by 1 base, and 7 bases separated the two germline ends. Germline CDR1 and CDR2: SGHVS and FQNEAQ. This CDR3 has 14 amino acids. CDR3 region: CASSLGSENTEAFF. Here the CDR3 DNA reads TGTGCCAGCAGCTTAGGTTCGGAGAACACTGAAGCTTTCTTT.

V usage is TRBV9 and J usage is TRBJ2-1; D possibly corresponds to TRBD1 (6 bases). Germline CDR1 reads SGDLS; CDR2 reads YYNGEE. The CDR3 runs 16 residues. V was trimmed by 0 bases and J by 12 bases, leaving 22 bases between them. The CDR3, as DNA: TGTGCCAGCAGCGTAGAGGCGGCGACAGGCTCGAAGGGGCAGTTCTTC. Its translation: CASSVEAATGSKGQFF.

The chain recombines TRBV7-9 with TRBJ2-5; TRBD1 might be the D (6 bases). Trimming stripped 2 bases from V and 6 bases from J, with 16 bases between. Germline CDR1 and CDR2: SEHNR and FQNEAQ (reference sequence). This CDR3 has 15 residues. The CDR3 bases are TGTGCCAGCAGCTTATTTCCGGGACAAAGACAGACCCAGTACTTC. Translation gives CASSLFPGQRQTQYF. Full variable domain (outside the CDR3, taken from reference TRBV7-9 and TRBJ2-5): DTGVSQNPRHKITKRGQNVTFRCDPISEHNRLYWYRQTLGQGPEFLTYFQNEAQLEKSRLLSDRFSAERPKGSFSTLEIQRTEQGDSAMYLCASSLFPGQRQTQYFGPGTRLLVL.

This clonotype was counted a few times. The chain has TRBV6-5 and TRBJ1-2; D may be TRBD1 (5 bases). There are 12 residues in the CDR3. Germline V gives CDR1 MNHEY, CDR2 SVGAGI. Trimming removed 2 bases from V and 8 bases from J, with 9 bases in between. CDR3: CASSYGGEGYTF. For the CDR3, the DNA is TGTGCCAGCAGTTACGGGGGGGAAGGCTACACCTTC.

The CDR3, as DNA: TGTGCCAGCAGCTTAGCGACCACATTTGGAGGCTACACCTTC. This encodes CASSLATTFGGYTF. This chain uses TRBV5-6 with TRBJ1-2; D is unresolved. The germline gives CDR1 SGHDT, CDR2 YYEEEE. The CDR3 is made up of 14 amino acids. V lost 2 bases, J lost 8 bases, and 16 bases lay in between. The whole variable domain, remainder taken from reference TRBV5-6 and TRBJ1-2, is DAGVTQSPTHLIKTRGQQVTLRCSPKSGHDTVSWYQQALGQGPQFIFQYYEEEERQRGNFPDRFSGHQFPNYSSELNVNALLLGDSALYLCASSLATTFGGYTFGSGTRLTVV.

The J gene is TRBJ2-3, the V gene TRBV7-3; TRBD2 is a possible D gene (5 bases). There are 15 residues in the CDR3. The V end was cut by 2 bases, the J end by 0 bases, with 9 bases between. Germline V CDR1 and CDR2: SGHTA, FQGTGA. The CDR3, as DNA: TGTGCCAGCAGCTTAGGCGGGCCGAGCACAGATACGCAGTATTTT. This translates into CASSLGGPSTDTQYF.

The J gene is TRBJ2-3, the V gene TRBV7-3; TRBD1 is a possible D gene (6 bases). The germline V and J ends were trimmed by 3 bases and 6 bases, with 19 bases remaining between them. Per the germline V gene, CDR1 is SGHTA and CDR2 is FQGTGA. This CDR3 comprises 16 residues. Written as DNA, the CDR3 is TGTGCCAGCAGCTTCGGTCCGGGGCAGGGGATTGATACGCAGTATTTT. Translated: CASSFGPGQGIDTQYF.

V gene TRBV29-1 combines with J gene TRBJ2-5; no firm D call. V shed 4 bases and J shed 5 bases, with 5 bases lying between them. Germline V gene data show CDR1 as SQVTM and CDR2 as ANQGSEA. The CDR3 loop spans 10 amino acids. The CDR3 DNA reads as TGCAGCGTTGGGTGGGAGACCCAGTACTTC. This gives the protein CSVGWETQYF. Full variable domain (rest looked up from reference TRBV29-1 and TRBJ2-5): SAVISQKPSRDICQRGTSLTIQCQVDSQVTMMFWYRQQPGQSLTLIATANQGSEATYESGFVIDKFPISRPNLTFSTLTVSNMSPEDSSIYLCSVGWETQYFGPGTRLLVL.

V is TRBV29-1 and J is TRBJ2-1; 9 bases align to TRBD2. The germline V gene encodes CDR1 SQVTM and CDR2 ANQGSEA. There are 13 residues in the CDR3. The V and J ends lost 8 bases and 2 bases, in that order; junction bases with no gene match: 4. The CDR3 DNA follows: TGCAGCTTCGCGGGGGGGCCCTACAATGAGCAGTTCTTC. Translating gives CSFAGGPYNEQFF.

V is TRBV7-9 and J is TRBJ2-2; D may be TRBD1 (6 bases). Germline V CDR1 and CDR2: SEHNR, FQNEAQ (reference sequence). The CDR3 runs to 14 residues. V shed 8 bases and J shed 5 bases, with 15 bases lying between them. The CDR3 DNA follows: TGTGCCAGCGGGGGCTCTTCGGGGACCGGGGAGCTGTTTTTT. Translating it yields CASGGSSGTGELFF.

The CDR3 coding sequence is TGTGCCAGCACCTGGGACAGGTCCCGTAACACCTTC. As protein: CASTWDRSRNTF. This chain connects TRBV2 to TRBJ1-2; 8 positions match TRBD1. Unmatched junction bases numbered 10, after V lost 7 bases and J lost 12 bases. This CDR3 has 12 amino acids. CDR1 is SNHLY and CDR2 is FYNNEI in the germline V gene.

This clonotype occurred once. The chain joins TRBV9 to TRBJ2-1; D is perhaps TRBD1 (6 bases). This CDR3 region has 14 residues. The ends were cut back, 4 bases at V and 10 bases at J, with 18 bases in the middle. Germline V gene lookup returns CDR1 SGDLS and CDR2 YYNGEE. CDR3 amino acids: CASSQNAEGGEQFF. The DNA for the CDR3 is TGTGCCAGCAGCCAAAATGCTGAAGGGGGAGAGCAGTTCTTC. Supplemented by reference TRBV9 and TRBJ2-1, the full variable domain reads DSGVTQTPKHLITATGQRVTLRCSPRSGDLSVYWYQQSLDQGLQFLIQYYNGEERAKGNILERFSAQQFPDLHSELNLSSLELGDSALYFCASSQNAEGGEQFFGPGTRLTVL.